Listed below are T cell receptor beta chains from one sample, sequenced in a study of blood T cell repertoires in COVID-19. Repertoires were generated with immunoSEQ multiplex PCR, while TCRdb's copy carries only in-frame clones and drops some. The table includes 87,000 or so clones, approximately 88% detected once. The sequencing sample was made of peripheral blood. Source of these receptors: a man older than 75 with acute or convalescent COVID-19. Each CDR3 is given without its conserved first and last residue. Each record gives: clone size, D gene, J gene, V gene, CDR3 protein. A D gene is named only where the DNA matches it firmly. Some rows have no size entry. The others give once, few or many, or a class for an expanded clone.

once | TRBD2 | TRBJ2-3 | TRBV19 | ASSFRGGSRTDTQY
- | - | TRBJ2-7 | TRBV5-1 | ASKRPAGAEGEQY
- | - | TRBJ1-1 | TRBV6-5 | ASSYGEQGTEAF
- | TRBD1 | TRBJ2-5 | TRBV6-5 | ASSNRGRQETQY
- | TRBD1 | TRBJ1-5 | TRBV28 | ASSSPGQGAHQPQH
- | TRBD2 | TRBJ2-5 | TRBV19 | ASSLRLGLAGFSETQY
- | - | TRBJ1-5 | TRBV18 | ASSENSNQPQH
- | - | TRBJ1-6 | TRBV19 | ASSTNRVPNSPLH
- | TRBD1 | TRBJ1-2 | TRBV6-5 | AIRTGANYGYT
- | - | TRBJ2-2 | TRBV10-3 | AISPKQGTNTGELF
- | - | TRBJ2-5 | TRBV3-1/TRBV3-2 | ASMRGQETQY
- | TRBD1 | TRBJ1-2 | TRBV3-1/TRBV3-2 | ASSPRDSFNYGYT
- | - | TRBJ1-1 | TRBV6-5 | ASSPSSSGVTEAF
- | - | TRBJ1-1 | TRBV11-2 | ASSLAGTSRAF
- | TRBD1 | TRBJ2-5 | TRBV9 | ASSLTGTGQEETQY
- | TRBD1 | TRBJ1-4 | TRBV30 | AWSSQGARNEKLF
- | TRBD1 | TRBJ1-4 | TRBV3-1/TRBV3-2 | ASTPGGADEKLF
- | - | TRBJ2-3 | TRBV5-4 | ASSLGGASNVVAQY
- | TRBD1 | TRBJ1-2 | TRBV27 | ASGSSDRGPLGYT
- | - | TRBJ2-7 | TRBV5-6 | ASSLAGDSTYEQY
- | TRBD1 | TRBJ1-4 | TRBV3-1/TRBV3-2 | ASSQGQGVANEKLF
- | TRBD1 | TRBJ1-5 | TRBV19 | ASSGTGGIQPQH
- | TRBD1 | TRBJ2-7 | TRBV5-1 | ASSLGGQGSSYEQY
- | - | TRBJ2-4 | TRBV3-1/TRBV3-2 | ASSQLIGEAKNIQY
once | TRBD1 | TRBJ1-3 | TRBV5-5 | ASSFPTGVNGNTIY
- | - | TRBJ1-1 | TRBV28 | ASSLKPNTEAF
once | - | TRBJ1-5 | TRBV19 | ASSIDPRGRGNQPQH
- | - | TRBJ1-1 | TRBV28 | ASSFRTEAF
- | - | TRBJ2-3 | TRBV21-1 | ASSTQGEDTDTQY
- | - | TRBJ2-3 | TRBV7-8 | ASSLLFTDTQY
- | - | TRBJ2-3 | TRBV28 | ATQGVRGTDTQY